This T cell receptor (beta chain) is drawn from a study of T cells in Graves' hyperthyroidism and ophthalmopathy. On the study more broadly: Peripheral blood draws took place at initial diagnosis, ahead of any treatment.

Comment on this clonotype: Its specificity is not known.

Duration under 3 months, a NOSPECS grade of at least 4, and a Clinical Activity Score of at least 3 characterized the ophthalmopathy patients. Each diagnosis was grounded in clinical symptoms, serum thyroxine and TRAb, thyroid ultrasound, and orbital computed tomography. Study findings and constraints: Most thyroid clonotypes that were expanded above 0.001 also turned up in blood.

Authors of the study amplified TCR beta CDR3 regions from RNA transcripts. When the TCR CDR3 underwent first-round RT-PCR, the HTBI primer set was used. TCRdb re-called the multiplex PCR reads through MiXCR, storing one row per CDR3 protein. The sample contains hundreds of thousands of distinct CDR3 sequences, 17% of which appear only once. The sequence derives from a woman younger than 30 with Graves' ophthalmopathy. Source material: blood.

The CDR3 DNA reads as TGTGCCAGCAGTGTAACAGGGTGGACTGAAGCTTTCTTT. This codes for CASSVTGWTEAFF. The chain is built from TRBV6-2 or TRBV6-3 and TRBJ1-1; TRBD1 might be the D (6 bases). The CDR3 length is 13 residues. Trimming removed 5 bases from V and 5 bases from J, with 12 bases in between. Germline V gene data show CDR1 as MNHEY and CDR2 as SVGEGT.